The rows below give T cell receptor beta chains drawn from one sample of a study of a mutant IDH1 vaccine in newly diagnosed glioma. These receptors are not linked to any known antigen. Method: immunoSEQ multiplex PCR; TCRdb's copy keeps in-frame clones and lacks some. The table shows about 59,000 clones, with about nine tenths occurring only once. Specimen: PBMCs, collected from a glioma patient whose treatment included an IDH1 peptide vaccine. All receptors come from a middle-aged woman with glioma. Each CDR3 is given with its conserved first and last residue. The D gene is left open where the match is weak. Only part of the rows carry a size: once, few, many, or a class if the clone is expanded.

clone size: .
J gene: TRBJ1-3
V gene: TRBV7-3
D gene: .
CDR3 protein: CASSLVGGSVKAGNTIYF
CDR3 DNA: TGTGCCAGCAGCTTGGTTGGGGGATCGGTTAAAGCTGGAAACACCATATATTTT

clone size: few
J gene: TRBJ2-2
V gene: TRBV5-4
D gene: TRBD2
CDR3 protein: CASRSGLAGANTGELFF
CDR3 DNA: TGTGCCAGCAGGTCGGGACTAGCGGGAGCAAACACCGGGGAGCTGTTTTTT

clone size: .
J gene: TRBJ2-1
V gene: TRBV18
D gene: TRBD2
CDR3 protein: CASSPGTSGRDEQFF
CDR3 DNA: TGTGCCAGCTCACCGGGGACTAGCGGGAGGGATGAGCAGTTCTTC

clone size: .
J gene: TRBJ1-3
V gene: TRBV9
D gene: TRBD1
CDR3 protein: CASQGAVGNTIYF
CDR3 DNA: TGTGCCAGCCAGGGGGCGGTTGGAAACACCATATATTTT

clone size: .
J gene: TRBJ2-1
V gene: TRBV4-3
D gene: TRBD2
CDR3 protein: CASSQGSGGASEQFF
CDR3 DNA: TGCGCCAGCAGCCAAGGCAGCGGGGGGGCCAGTGAGCAGTTCTTC

clone size: .
J gene: TRBJ2-7
V gene: TRBV28
D gene: TRBD1
CDR3 protein: CASSWDRGSREQYF
CDR3 DNA: TGTGCCAGCAGCTGGGACAGGGGATCGAGGGAGCAGTACTTC

clone size: .
J gene: TRBJ2-1
V gene: TRBV9
D gene: .
CDR3 protein: CASSATPGNEQFF
CDR3 DNA: TGTGCCAGCAGCGCCACCCCAGGGAATGAGCAGTTCTTC

clone size: .
J gene: TRBJ2-5
V gene: TRBV7-9
D gene: TRBD1
CDR3 protein: CASSVRDRSPYF
CDR3 DNA: TGTGCCAGCAGCGTCAGGGACAGGTCTCCCTACTTC

clone size: .
J gene: TRBJ1-3
V gene: TRBV9
D gene: TRBD1
CDR3 protein: CASSASGTGRTGNTIYF
CDR3 DNA: TGTGCCAGCAGCGCCTCCGGGACAGGGAGAACTGGAAACACCATATATTTT

clone size: .
J gene: TRBJ1-6
V gene: TRBV7-2
D gene: TRBD1
CDR3 protein: CASSLMGQGTNSPLHF
CDR3 DNA: TGTGCCAGCAGCTTAATGGGACAGGGGACTAATTCACCCCTCCACTTT

clone size: .
J gene: TRBJ1-4
V gene: TRBV7-9
D gene: TRBD1
CDR3 protein: CASSKLGRQGPDEKLFF
CDR3 DNA: TGTGCCAGCAGCAAATTGGGGCGACAGGGACCGGATGAAAAACTGTTTTTT

clone size: .
J gene: TRBJ1-1
V gene: TRBV7-9
D gene: .
CDR3 protein: CASRKEAPEAFF
CDR3 DNA: TGTGCCAGCAGGAAAGAGGCTCCTGAAGCTTTCTTT

clone size: .
J gene: TRBJ2-7
V gene: TRBV2
D gene: .
CDR3 protein: CASSDEGTIYEQYF
CDR3 DNA: TGTGCCAGCAGTGATGAGGGTACAATCTACGAGCAGTACTTC

clone size: .
J gene: TRBJ2-7
V gene: TRBV30
D gene: .
CDR3 protein: CAWSLTETGTYEQYF
CDR3 DNA: TGTGCCTGGAGTCTAACGGAGACTGGAACTTACGAGCAGTACTTC

clone size: .
J gene: TRBJ2-7
V gene: TRBV4-1
D gene: .
CDR3 protein: CASSQDVGYEQYF
CDR3 DNA: TGCGCCAGCAGCCAAGATGTGGGGTACGAGCAGTACTTC